This TCR beta chain was captured by sequencing in a study of early stage breast cancer tumors (dated by TCRdb to the late 2010s). At the level of the whole study: Of the roughly 16 invasive breast tumors, approximately 11 were found to be estrogen receptor-positive, progesterone receptor-positive and HER2-negative. Of the approximately 12 ER+/PR+/HER2- tumors, eight were classified as invasive ductal carcinomas and four as invasive lobular carcinomas. On average, each sample had about 9.6-fold read coverage. A total of some 2.6 million templates, representing some 1,000,000 unique clonotypes, were detected across all samples. Study-wide conclusions, independent of this receptor: The small cohort size prevented analysis by tumor subtype. Enriched TCRB sequences shared across patients were mostly commonly generated sequences, unlikely to play an important role in the tumor microenvironment. Repertoires from blood and normal breast were more alike than repertoires from blood and tumor, and in about 85% of the 16 patients, comparing each tissue with blood separated tumor from normal. Roughly 2.7-fold higher T cell density and higher clonality were observed in tumors than in adjacent normal breast tissue. Chain pairing and functional markers such as CD4, CD8 and FOXP3 were not captured by bulk genomic DNA sequencing of unsorted cells.

Every sample was amplified as two independent genomic DNA replicates, using approximately 0.5 ug for blood and 1.5 ug for tumor or normal breast. Following the manufacturer's instructions, the ImmunoSeq Intro kit was used to carry out TCRB sequencing on genomic DNA. Multiplex PCR ran roughly 30 cycles with proprietary primers and spike-in control sequences for absolute quantification. An 87-bp fragment spanning the CDR3 and flanking V and J genes was sequenced with single-end 150-bp reads. Each lane of an Illumina MiSeq running version 3.0 chemistry carried seven multiplexed samples, with two replicates apiece. The study's own analysis went as follows. The vendor's proprietary pipeline handled the raw data processing, merging both replicates into a single result for each sample. Clonotypes were defined as productive rearrangements sharing the V-gene family, CDR3 amino acid sequence and J-gene segment. Clonality was computed as 1 minus the normalized Shannon entropy (Pielou evenness) of TCRB abundances. To estimate T cell density, the total number of templates was divided by the input cell count, which was inferred from how much DNA went in. Recon was used with default parameters to estimate total repertoire diversity and clonality. A clonotype was considered tumor-enriched if its abundance in tumor exceeded 0.1% and was at least 32-fold higher than its abundance in normal breast. In TCRdb, the immuneACCESS table is reduced to in-frame sequences with V and J assigned. These tables do not hold every clone; where another copy was compared, an unresolved V gene accounts for under half, and the others remain unexplained. That table supplies the V and J calls and clone size; D and trimming were determined from the DNA. Across this sample there are some 41,000 clones, with around 69% seen only once. Clones ranked in the top ten supply 7.2% of the sample.

The study profiled bulk TCR beta-chain repertoires in matched peripheral blood, tumor and adjacent normal breast tissue taken from about 15 patients with early-stage breast cancer. Before surgery, about 5-11 mL of whole blood was collected in EDTA tubes and processed within 2 hours. Ficoll-Paque centrifugation in SepMate-50 tubes was used to isolate peripheral blood mononuclear cells. PBMCs were cryopreserved in aliquots of roughly 2 to 4.5 million cells in roughly 90% FBS with around 10% DMSO and kept in liquid nitrogen. The Qiagen AllPrep DNA/RNA Mini kit was used for genomic DNA extraction. CDR1 SGHTA and CDR2 FQGNSA were looked up in the germline V gene. From the cysteine up to the phenylalanine, the CDR3 has a length of 14 residues. Solely the CDR3 DNA is kept, with 42 bases framed from the first base. The junction shows trimming of 11 bases on V and 0 bases on J, and the gene matches do not reach 7 bases of it.

Turning to this clone: The clone's antigen remains unknown. Base quality data are lacking; no much larger clone is found one base away.

Specimen: blood. The V gene is TRBV7-2 and the J gene is TRBJ2-1; 7 bases in the junction line up with TRBD2. The clonotype was recovered from a person in their fifties with breast cancer. In nucleotides, the sequence is TGTGCCGCCCAGCGGGGAAGCTCCTACAATGAGCAGTTCTTC. It translates to CAAQRGSSYNEQFF. The variable domain in full, with residues beyond the CDR3 obtained from the reference TRBV7-2 and TRBJ2-1 genes, is GAGVSQSPSNKVTEKGKDVELRCDPISGHTALYWYRQSLGQGLEFLIYFQGNSAPDKSGLPSDRFSAERTGGSVSTLTIQRTQQEDSAVYLCAAQRGSSYNEQFFGPGTRLTVL.